A selection of T cell receptor beta chains follows, all from one sample in a study of T cells and copy number aberrations in small-cell lung cancer. TCRdb's copy holds only in-frame clones and misses some; the assay was immunoSEQ multiplex PCR. The table lists about 1,600 clones, around 85% of them singletons. Sequencing was done on a sample of normal tissue next to the tumor. Receptors originate from a man aged 55 to 70 with small cell lung cancer. CDR3s include the opening cysteine and the closing phenylalanine or tryptophan. The D gene is left open where the match is weak. Clone size is shown for a subset of rows, as once, few, many or a class of expanded clone.

len: 14; v_gene: TRBV2; j_gene: TRBJ1-1; d_gene: NA; abundance: NA; CDR3aa: CASIAKSWNTEAFF; CDR3nt: TGTGCCAGCATTGCTAAATCCTGGAACACTGAAGCTTTCTTT
len: 14; v_gene: TRBV7-6; j_gene: TRBJ2-1; d_gene: NA; abundance: few; CDR3aa: CASSLGGVQNEQFF; CDR3nt: TGTGCCAGCAGCTTAGGAGGGGTTCAGAATGAGCAGTTCTTC
len: 15; v_gene: TRBV6-1; j_gene: TRBJ1-4; d_gene: TRBD1; abundance: NA; CDR3aa: CASRQGASDNEKLFF; CDR3nt: TGTGCCAGCAGGCAGGGGGCCTCGGATAATGAAAAACTGTTTTTT
len: 15; v_gene: TRBV28; j_gene: TRBJ2-1; d_gene: TRBD2; abundance: NA; CDR3aa: CASSFRRLAQGEQFF; CDR3nt: TGTGCCAGCAGTTTCCGTAGACTAGCTCAGGGTGAGCAGTTCTTC
len: 14; v_gene: TRBV7-3; j_gene: TRBJ2-2; d_gene: NA; abundance: NA; CDR3aa: CASSSAGWSGELFF; CDR3nt: TGTGCCAGCAGCAGCGCAGGGTGGTCCGGGGAGCTGTTTTTT
len: 12; v_gene: TRBV6-5; j_gene: TRBJ1-5; d_gene: NA; abundance: NA; CDR3aa: CASSTGSKPQHF; CDR3nt: TGTGCCAGCAGTACCGGATCGAAACCCCAGCATTTT
len: 13; v_gene: TRBV28; j_gene: TRBJ1-1; d_gene: NA; abundance: NA; CDR3aa: CASSLERIAEAFF; CDR3nt: TGTGCCAGCAGCCTGGAGAGGATCGCTGAAGCTTTCTTT
len: 13; v_gene: TRBV4-2; j_gene: TRBJ2-7; d_gene: NA; abundance: NA; CDR3aa: CASSQRDTYEQYF; CDR3nt: TGTGCCAGCAGCCAACGGGACACCTACGAGCAGTACTTC
len: 15; v_gene: TRBV14; j_gene: TRBJ2-3; d_gene: TRBD2; abundance: once; CDR3aa: CASSLEAGLDYTQYF; CDR3nt: TGTGCCAGCAGCCTCGAAGCGGGACTTGATTATACGCAGTATTTT
len: 15; v_gene: TRBV5-5; j_gene: TRBJ2-7; d_gene: TRBD2; abundance: NA; CDR3aa: CASLVASGSSYEQYF; CDR3nt: TGTGCCAGCTTGGTGGCGAGCGGGAGTTCCTACGAGCAGTACTTC
len: 13; v_gene: TRBV11-2; j_gene: TRBJ2-2; d_gene: NA; abundance: NA; CDR3aa: CASSLVGTGELVF; CDR3nt: TGTGCCAGCAGCTTGGTAGGAACCGGGGAGCTGGTTTTT
len: 15; v_gene: TRBV7-6; j_gene: TRBJ2-7; d_gene: NA; abundance: NA; CDR3aa: CASSPEGGSSYEQYF; CDR3nt: TGTGCCAGCAGCCCAGAAGGGGGGAGCTCCTACGAGCAGTACTTC
len: 14; v_gene: TRBV7-3; j_gene: TRBJ2-1; d_gene: NA; abundance: NA; CDR3aa: CASSFRGWGNEQFF; CDR3nt: TGTGCCAGCAGCTTCAGGGGCTGGGGAAATGAGCAGTTCTTC
len: 15; v_gene: TRBV5-5; j_gene: TRBJ2-7; d_gene: TRBD2; abundance: NA; CDR3aa: CASLVASGSSYEQYF; CDR3nt: TGTGCCAGCTTGGTGGCTAGCGGGAGTTCCTACGAGCAGTACTTC
len: 15; v_gene: TRBV6-4; j_gene: TRBJ2-1; d_gene: TRBD2; abundance: NA; CDR3aa: CASSDSTSGSNEQFF; CDR3nt: TGTGCCAGCAGTGACTCGACTAGCGGGAGCAATGAGCAGTTCTTC
len: 13; v_gene: TRBV2; j_gene: TRBJ1-1; d_gene: NA; abundance: NA; CDR3aa: CASTQYMNTEAFF; CDR3nt: TGTGCCAGCACCCAATATATGAACACTGAAGCTTTCTTT
len: 16; v_gene: TRBV4-2; j_gene: TRBJ2-5; d_gene: TRBD1; abundance: NA; CDR3aa: CASSQGRGQGQETQYF; CDR3nt: TGTGCCAGCAGCCAAGGTCGAGGACAGGGTCAAGAGACCCAGTACTTC
len: 12; v_gene: TRBV29-1; j_gene: TRBJ2-1; d_gene: NA; abundance: few; CDR3aa: CSVGDFGGEQFF; CDR3nt: TGCAGCGTTGGTGACTTCGGGGGTGAGCAGTTCTTC
len: 13; v_gene: TRBV30; j_gene: TRBJ2-1; d_gene: NA; abundance: NA; CDR3aa: CAWSPHQYNEQFF; CDR3nt: TGTGCCTGGAGTCCGCATCAGTACAATGAGCAGTTCTTC
len: 15; v_gene: TRBV5-1; j_gene: TRBJ2-5; d_gene: NA; abundance: NA; CDR3aa: CARRSQQWPLQTQYF; CDR3nt: TGCGCCAGGAGGTCACAACAGTGGCCTTTGCAGACCCAGTACTTC
len: 17; v_gene: TRBV18; j_gene: TRBJ1-2; d_gene: NA; abundance: once; CDR3aa: CASSPKGRPGTNYGYTF; CDR3nt: TGTGCCAGCTCACCCAAGGGGCGGCCAGGGACTAACTATGGCTACACCTTC
len: 16; v_gene: TRBV18; j_gene: TRBJ1-3; d_gene: NA; abundance: NA; CDR3aa: CASSLYRRLQENTIYF; CDR3nt: TGTGCCAGCTCACTTTACCGGCGCCTCCAGGAGAACACCATATATTTT
len: 15; v_gene: TRBV14; j_gene: TRBJ2-7; d_gene: TRBD1; abundance: NA; CDR3aa: CASSQYRTGSYEQYF; CDR3nt: TGTGCCAGCAGCCAATACCGGACAGGTTCCTACGAGCAGTACTTC
len: 15; v_gene: TRBV11-2; j_gene: TRBJ2-3; d_gene: NA; abundance: NA; CDR3aa: CASSLVRARTDTQYF; CDR3nt: TGTGCCAGCAGCTTAGTGAGAGCCCGCACAGATACGCAGTATTTT
len: 12; v_gene: TRBV5-1; j_gene: TRBJ2-1; d_gene: NA; abundance: NA; CDR3aa: CASSSQGNEQFF; CDR3nt: TGCGCCAGCAGCTCACAGGGTAATGAGCAGTTCTTC
len: 16; v_gene: TRBV14; j_gene: TRBJ1-1; d_gene: TRBD1; abundance: NA; CDR3aa: CASTEVGQGAMAEAFF; CDR3nt: TGTGCCAGCACCGAGGTGGGACAGGGGGCAATGGCTGAAGCTTTCTTT
len: 13; v_gene: TRBV5-6; j_gene: TRBJ2-7; d_gene: NA; abundance: NA; CDR3aa: CASSVSNVYEQYF; CDR3nt: TGTGCCAGCAGCGTATCCAACGTCTACGAGCAGTACTTC
len: 16; v_gene: TRBV5-1; j_gene: TRBJ2-5; d_gene: NA; abundance: NA; CDR3aa: CASRYRFGGRGETQYF; CDR3nt: TGCGCCAGCAGATATCGGTTCGGGGGGCGCGGGGAGACCCAGTACTTC
len: 14; v_gene: TRBV5-5; j_gene: TRBJ2-7; d_gene: NA; abundance: once; CDR3aa: CASSLVSTTYEQYF; CDR3nt: TGTGCCAGCAGCTTGGTATCCACCACCTACGAGCAGTACTTC
len: 13; v_gene: TRBV10-3; j_gene: TRBJ1-5; d_gene: NA; abundance: NA; CDR3aa: CAISGAGSQPQHF; CDR3nt: TGTGCCATCAGTGGGGCAGGGAGTCAGCCCCAGCATTTT
len: 14; v_gene: TRBV28; j_gene: TRBJ2-5; d_gene: NA; abundance: NA; CDR3aa: CASSLWDFQETQYF; CDR3nt: TGTGCCAGCAGTTTATGGGACTTCCAAGAGACCCAGTACTTC
len: 20; v_gene: TRBV28; j_gene: TRBJ1-2; d_gene: TRBD1; abundance: NA; CDR3aa: CASSTATLLQGQGAKGGYTF; CDR3nt: TGTGCCAGCAGTACAGCCACATTACTCCAGGGACAGGGGGCGAAAGGTGGCTACACCTTC
len: 13; v_gene: TRBV5-1; j_gene: TRBJ1-1; d_gene: NA; abundance: NA; CDR3aa: CASSLVGNSEAFF; CDR3nt: TGCGCCAGCAGCTTGGTTGGAAATTCTGAAGCTTTCTTT
len: 14; v_gene: TRBV7-9; j_gene: TRBJ2-2; d_gene: NA; abundance: NA; CDR3aa: CASSPQINTGELVF; CDR3nt: TGTGCCAGCAGCCCACAGATAAACACCGGGGAGCTGGTTTTT
len: 16; v_gene: TRBV9; j_gene: TRBJ1-3; d_gene: NA; abundance: NA; CDR3aa: CASSVDSGGTGNTIYF; CDR3nt: TGTGCCAGCAGCGTAGATTCGGGGGGCACTGGAAACACCATATATTTT
len: 13; v_gene: TRBV14; j_gene: TRBJ2-5; d_gene: NA; abundance: NA; CDR3aa: CASSRRESETQYF; CDR3nt: TGTGCCAGCAGCCGAAGGGAAAGTGAGACCCAGTACTTC
len: 17; v_gene: TRBV5-6; j_gene: TRBJ2-3; d_gene: NA; abundance: NA; CDR3aa: CASSYSSPTFTTDTQYF; CDR3nt: TGTGCCAGCAGCTATTCCTCACCAACCTTTACCACAGATACGCAGTATTTT
len: 14; v_gene: TRBV4-2; j_gene: TRBJ2-7; d_gene: NA; abundance: NA; CDR3aa: CASSQDLGGYEQYF; CDR3nt: TGTGCCAGCAGCCAAGATCTTGGGGGCTACGAGCAGTACTTC
len: 15; v_gene: TRBV6-5; j_gene: TRBJ1-3; d_gene: TRBD1; abundance: NA; CDR3aa: CASRDRTGKGNTIYF; CDR3nt: TGTGCCAGCAGAGATCGGACAGGGAAGGGAAACACCATATATTTT
len: 11; v_gene: TRBV5-5; j_gene: TRBJ2-7; d_gene: TRBD2; abundance: NA; CDR3aa: CASSVGRGQYF; CDR3nt: TGTGCCAGCAGCGTCGGGAGGGGACAGTACTTC
len: 14; v_gene: TRBV9; j_gene: TRBJ1-3; d_gene: NA; abundance: once; CDR3aa: CASSDRTGGNTIYF; CDR3nt: TGTGCCAGCAGTGACCGGACCGGAGGAAACACCATATATTTT
len: 15; v_gene: TRBV6-1; j_gene: TRBJ1-5; d_gene: NA; abundance: NA; CDR3aa: CASSENGYSNQPQHF; CDR3nt: TGTGCCAGCAGTGAAAACGGGTATAGCAATCAGCCCCAGCATTTT
len: 15; v_gene: TRBV5-1; j_gene: TRBJ2-1; d_gene: TRBD1; abundance: NA; CDR3aa: CASSAGQGATNEQFF; CDR3nt: TGCGCCAGCAGCGCGGGACAGGGGGCGACCAATGAGCAGTTCTTC
len: 15; v_gene: TRBV18; j_gene: TRBJ2-2; d_gene: NA; abundance: NA; CDR3aa: CASSPTGKRDGELFF; CDR3nt: TGTGCCAGCTCACCAACAGGGAAGAGGGACGGGGAGCTGTTTTTT
len: 15; v_gene: TRBV6-5; j_gene: TRBJ1-3; d_gene: TRBD1; abundance: NA; CDR3aa: CASRDRTGEGNTIYF; CDR3nt: TGTGCCAGCAGAGATCGGACAGGGGAGGGAAACACCATATATTTT
len: 11; v_gene: TRBV14; j_gene: TRBJ2-3; d_gene: NA; abundance: NA; CDR3aa: CASSGADTQYF; CDR3nt: TGTGCCAGCAGCGGGGCAGATACGCAGTATTTT
len: 13; v_gene: TRBV27; j_gene: TRBJ2-5; d_gene: NA; abundance: NA; CDR3aa: CASRGMAEETQYF; CDR3nt: TGTGCCAGCCGCGGGATGGCGGAAGAGACCCAGTACTTC
len: 14; v_gene: TRBV5-6; j_gene: TRBJ2-7; d_gene: NA; abundance: NA; CDR3aa: CASSLLTEKYEQYF; CDR3nt: TGTGCCAGCAGCTTATTGACAGAGAAATACGAGCAGTACTTC
len: 11; v_gene: TRBV28; j_gene: TRBJ2-7; d_gene: TRBD1; abundance: NA; CDR3aa: CASSLRDRRIF; CDR3nt: TGTGCCAGCAGTCTTAGGGACAGGCGGATCTTC
len: 14; v_gene: TRBV5-1; j_gene: TRBJ1-1; d_gene: TRBD1; abundance: NA; CDR3aa: CASSLGTGNTEAFF; CDR3nt: TGCGCCAGCAGCTTGGGGACAGGGAACACTGAAGCTTTCTTT
len: 15; v_gene: TRBV7-8; j_gene: TRBJ2-1; d_gene: TRBD2; abundance: NA; CDR3aa: CASSFLGGLNNEQFF; CDR3nt: TGTGCCAGCAGCTTTCTGGGAGGGCTAAACAATGAGCAGTTCTTC
len: 15; v_gene: TRBV6-1; j_gene: TRBJ2-7; d_gene: TRBD1; abundance: NA; CDR3aa: CASSEAEDRGYEQYF; CDR3nt: TGTGCCAGCAGTGAAGCGGAGGACAGGGGGTACGAGCAGTACTTC
len: 15; v_gene: TRBV6-1; j_gene: TRBJ1-4; d_gene: TRBD1; abundance: once; CDR3aa: CASSPATGTNEKLFF; CDR3nt: TGTGCCAGCAGTCCGGCGACAGGGACTAATGAAAAACTGTTTTTT
len: 13; v_gene: TRBV7-3; j_gene: TRBJ2-7; d_gene: TRBD2; abundance: NA; CDR3aa: CASSLGLGYEQYF; CDR3nt: TGTGCCAGCAGCCTGGGACTAGGCTACGAGCAGTACTTC
len: 15; v_gene: TRBV7-6; j_gene: TRBJ2-7; d_gene: TRBD2; abundance: NA; CDR3aa: CASSLVPSGSYEQYF; CDR3nt: TGTGCCAGCAGCTTAGTGCCTAGCGGCTCCTACGAGCAGTACTTC